These 28 T cell receptor beta chains originate from one sample sequenced in a study of human T cells and chemical hapten exposure. Sample time point: patch test 1, 2 weeks after DPC sensitization. The treatment here: therapeutic diphenylcyclopropenone sensitization with weekly scalp DPC. Unseparated into fractions, whole blood served as the source from which total RNA was extracted. Via MiXCR, TCRdb re-called the RACE reads, giving one row per CDR3 protein. The sample records some 38,000 distinct CDR3 sequences, 6% to 7% being singletons. This specimen was whole blood, taken in connection with sensitization to the hapten diphenylcyclopropenone (DPC). Every receptor here comes from a woman aged 30 to 39 with alopecia areata. Some clones in this sample may be carry-over from other donors' samples.

The chain employs TRBV28 and TRBJ1-1; D possibly corresponds to TRBD1 (6 bases). The V gene lost 5 bases and the J gene lost 4 bases, with 14 bases spanning the gap. The germline V gene has CDR1 MDHEN and CDR2 SYDVKM. This CDR3 spans 14 amino acids. CDR3 bases: TGTGCCAGCAGTGCCAGGGGCAGGGGCACTGAAGCTTTCTTT. Its protein is CASSARGRGTEAFF.

This clonotype has ten or more counts. The chain combines TRBV29-1 with TRBJ2-3; maybe TRBD1 (6 bases). V gave up 6 bases and J gave up 0 bases, with 10 bases separating them. CDR3 size: 13 residues. Germline CDR1 and CDR2: SQVTM and ANQGSEA. The CDR3, as DNA: TGCAGCGTAGGGACAAGTAGCACAGATACGCAGTATTTT. It codes for CSVGTSSTDTQYF.

This clonotype was counted between two and nine times. This chain connects TRBV12-3 or TRBV12-4 to TRBJ2-5; unclear D gene. The CDR3 has 14 residues. Trimming left V 7 bases short and J 1 base short, with 13 bases between. DNA of the CDR3: TGTGCCAGCAATGACGGAACTTTCCAAGAGACCCAGTACTTC. Amino acid sequence: CASNDGTFQETQYF.

This clonotype was detected a few times. The J gene is TRBJ1-5, the V gene TRBV7-9; TRBD1 might be the D (6 bases). Germline values: CDR1 SEHNR, CDR2 FQNEAQ (reference sequence). V lost 6 bases to trimming and J lost 6 bases, with 12 bases between them. There are 13 residues in the CDR3. CDR3 bases: TGTGCCAGCAGACACAGGGAGGGTCAGCCCCAGCATTTT. Translation: CASRHREGQPQHF. Based on the CDR3 plus reference TRBV7-9 and TRBJ1-5, the full variable domain is DTGVSQNPRHKITKRGQNVTFRCDPISEHNRLYWYRQTLGQGPEFLTYFQNEAQLEKSRLLSDRFSAERPKGSFSTLEIQRTEQGDSAMYLCASRHREGQPQHFGDGTRLSIL.

This clonotype was seen only a few times. V usage is TRBV4-2 and J usage is TRBJ1-5; D gene unclear. The CDR3 runs 13 residues. Deletions cut 3 bases from V and 10 bases from J, with 13 bases between. Per the germline V gene, CDR1 is LGHNA and CDR2 is YNFKEQ. Written as DNA, the CDR3 is TGTGCCAGCAGCCAGACTACCCTCACTCCCCAGCATTTT. Protein product: CASSQTTLTPQHF.

This clonotype was counted at least ten times. This chain joins TRBV20-1 and TRBJ1-3, with a tentative D call TRBD1 (6 bases). The CDR3 is 13 residues long. The ends were cut back, 6 bases at V and 2 bases at J, with 11 bases in the middle. The germline V gene has CDR1 DFQATT and CDR2 SNEGSKA (reference sequence). CDR3 region: CSAPDSAGNTIYF. The CDR3 DNA is TGCAGTGCACCGGACAGTGCTGGAAACACCATATATTTT.

This chain links TRBV18 with TRBJ1-1, with a tentative D call TRBD1 (6 bases). This CDR3 contains 15 residues. The V end lost 6 bases, the J end lost 7 bases, and 21 bases lay between the germline ends. Looked up from germline, CDR1 is KGHSH and CDR2 is LQKENI. The chain's CDR3 is CASSPRPTEGVEAFF. The CDR3 nucleotides read TGTGCCAGCTCCCCTCGGCCAACGGAGGGGGTTGAAGCTTTCTTT.

The rearrangement uses TRBV12-3 or TRBV12-4 and TRBJ2-3, with TRBD2 matching over 7 bases. J was trimmed by 4 bases and V by 5 bases; bases with no gene match: 6. The CDR3 is made up of 14 amino acids. The CDR3 DNA reads TGTGCCAGCAGTCCCTCGGCGGGGGCAGATACGCAGTATTTT. The encoded protein is CASSPSAGADTQYF.

Only a few counts were recorded for this clonotype. J is TRBJ2-3 and V is TRBV12-3 or TRBV12-4; possibly TRBD1 for D (7 bases). The CDR3 extends over 16 amino acids. V lost 3 bases, J lost 3 bases, and 16 bases lay in between. Here the CDR3 DNA reads TGTGCCAGCAGTTTCGGGGGACAGACACCTACAGATACGCAGTATTTT. This sequence encodes CASSFGGQTPTDTQYF.

This rearrangement joins TRBV20-1 to TRBJ1-2; D perhaps matches TRBD1 (6 bases). The germline V gene has CDR1 DFQATT and CDR2 SNEGSKA (reference sequence). This CDR3 has 13 amino acids. With 5 bases removed from V and 0 bases from J, the gap between germline ends came to 10 bases. CDR3 protein: CSAWDNANYGYTF. The CDR3 nucleotides are TGCAGTGCTTGGGACAACGCTAACTATGGCTACACCTTC.

This chain joins TRBV12-3 or TRBV12-4 and TRBJ1-2; D is unclear. The CDR3 is 13 amino acids. V lost 5 bases, J lost 5 bases, and 12 bases lay in between. CDR3 sequence: CASSVASYYGYTF. The CDR3 DNA follows: TGTGCCAGCAGTGTGGCCTCCTATTATGGCTACACCTTC.

This clonotype was found once. CDR3 loop: CASSSWTSGGRTGELFF. DNA of the CDR3: TGTGCCAGCAGCTCATGGACTAGCGGGGGCCGCACCGGGGAGCTGTTTTTT. This chain joins TRBV11-2 and TRBJ2-2; 13 bases map to TRBD2. V lost 4 bases, J lost 4 bases, and 6 bases stayed unmatched. The germline gives CDR1 SGHAT, CDR2 FQNNGV. The CDR3 length is 17 residues.

This clonotype was picked up a small number of times. This sequence joins TRBV6-6 and TRBJ1-2; D remains ambiguous. V gave up 6 bases and J gave up 4 bases, with 12 bases separating them. This CDR3 contains 13 residues. Germline V gene lookup returns CDR1 MNHNY and CDR2 SVGAGI (reference sequence). CDR3 in DNA: TGTGCCAGCAGCGCCGACTATGGCTATGGCTACACCTTC. Its protein is CASSADYGYGYTF.

This clonotype appeared a few times. V is TRBV6-2 or TRBV6-3 and J is TRBJ2-7; D is unresolved. The CDR3 loop spans 12 amino acids. Germline V gene sequence: CDR1 MNHEY, CDR2 SVGEGT. V dropped 0 bases and J dropped 5 bases, with 5 bases sitting between them. The CDR3 here is CASSYSIDEQYF. The CDR3 DNA reads TGTGCCAGCAGTTACTCGATTGACGAGCAGTACTTC.

This rearrangement joins TRBV2 to TRBJ2-7; D not resolved. V was cut by 4 bases and J by 6 bases, with 4 bases left in between. The CDR3 is made up of 10 amino acids. Per the germline V gene, CDR1 is SNHLY and CDR2 is FYNNEI. CDR3 residues: CASSGAEQYF. The CDR3, as DNA: TGTGCCAGCAGTGGGGCCGAGCAGTACTTC.

In its sample, this clonotype was seen many times. The V call is TRBV5-1, the J call TRBJ2-3; D is ambiguous. The germline gives CDR1 SGHRS, CDR2 YFSETQ. The V end lost 0 bases, the J end lost 0 bases, and 8 bases lay between the germline ends. This CDR3 is 15 amino acids long. In DNA form, the CDR3 reads TGCGCCAGCAGCTTGGAGGGCAGCAGCACAGATACGCAGTATTTT. It yields the protein CASSLEGSSTDTQYF.

This clonotype occurred a few times. This chain connects TRBV4-2 to TRBJ2-7; 13 bases are a match to TRBD2. Per the germline V gene, CDR1 is LGHNA and CDR2 is YNFKEQ. This CDR3 has 15 residues. V was clipped by 4 bases and J by 6 bases; unmatched bases: 6. The CDR3 nucleotides read TGTGCCAGCAGCCCGGGACTAGCGGGGCCCTCCGAGCAGTACTTC. Residues: CASSPGLAGPSEQYF.

This clonotype was recorded at least ten times. This chain's CDR3 is CASSGTAQETQYF. DNA for the CDR3: TGTGCCAGCAGCGGGACAGCCCAAGAGACCCAGTACTTC. The V call is TRBV6-5, the J call TRBJ2-5; TRBD1 matches 7 bases. V was clipped by 6 bases and J by 1 base; unmatched bases: 2. The CDR3 consists of 13 residues. From germline, CDR1 is MNHEY and CDR2 SVGAGI.

This chain links TRBV7-8 with TRBJ1-2; 8 bases match TRBD1. The CDR3 consists of 13 residues. The V segment lost 5 bases and the J segment 7 bases; nucleotides outside the gene matches: 6. Germline V gene data show CDR1 as SGHVS and CDR2 as FQNEAQ. CDR3 in DNA: TGTGCCAGCAGCAGAGACAGGGGTAGTGGCTACACCTTC. It codes for CASSRDRGSGYTF.

V gene TRBV14 combines with J gene TRBJ1-4; D perhaps matches TRBD1 (5 bases). The CDR3 totals 17 residues. V was cut by 0 bases and J by 1 base, with 12 bases left in between. The germline V gene encodes CDR1 SGHDN and CDR2 FVKESK. Here the CDR3 reads CASSQDSWGVTNEKLFF. The CDR3 nucleotides are TGTGCCAGCAGCCAAGACTCATGGGGGGTAACTAATGAAAAACTGTTTTTT.

This clonotype was detected ten times or more. J is TRBJ2-3 and V is TRBV4-3, with D possibly matching TRBD1 (5 bases). The germline V gene encodes CDR1 LGHNA and CDR2 YSLEER. V dropped 1 base and J dropped 2 bases, with 10 bases sitting between them. There are 15 residues in the CDR3. CDR3 sequence reads: CASSQGPDNTDTQYF. The CDR3 DNA reads TGCGCCAGCAGCCAAGGACCGGACAACACAGATACGCAGTATTTT.

This clonotype was seen only a few times. The V and J genes are TRBV20-1 and TRBJ1-2; 11 nucleotides agree with TRBD1. Germline CDR1 DFQATT, CDR2 SNEGSKA (reference sequence). With V trimmed by 5 bases and J by 4 bases, 6 bases remained unmatched. The CDR3 has 14 amino acids. CDR3 nucleotide sequence: TGCAGTGCTGGGACAGGGGGAGAAGTCTATGGCTACACCTTC. It is translated as CSAGTGGEVYGYTF.

This clonotype was counted at least ten times. The V call is TRBV6-1, the J call TRBJ1-2; 7 nucleotides line up with TRBD1. CDR3 length: 14 residues. Germline loops: CDR1 MNHNS, CDR2 SASEGT. V shed 1 base and J 8 bases; nucleotides not matched to a gene: 7. The DNA for the CDR3 is TGTGCCAGCAGTGAAGTCCGACAGGGCGGCGGCTACACCTTC. It encodes CASSEVRQGGGYTF.

This clonotype turned up a few times. The chain has TRBV27 and TRBJ2-7; the D gene is possibly TRBD1 (6 bases). Trimming took 8 bases from V and 6 from J, leaving 14 bases between them. Germline values: CDR1 MNHEY, CDR2 SMNVEV (reference sequence). The CDR3 is 12 residues long. Written as DNA, the CDR3 is TGTGCCAGCGTTTCACAGGGTCTCGAGCAGTACTTC. This codes for CASVSQGLEQYF.

This clonotype was seen ten or more times. The chain carries TRBV29-1 and TRBJ2-1; possibly TRBD1 for D (5 bases). V dropped 7 bases and J dropped 9 bases, with 10 bases sitting between them. The CDR3 contains 10 residues. The germline V gene has CDR1 SQVTM and CDR2 ANQGSEA. The CDR3 is CSGRQFEQFF. The CDR3 DNA reads TGCAGCGGCCGACAGTTTGAGCAGTTCTTC.

This clonotype has ten or more counts. The CDR3 nucleotides are TGCAGCGTCCGGGGCACAGGGGGGGAGGCTTTCTTT. It encodes CSVRGTGGEAFF. The chain recombines TRBV29-1 with TRBJ1-1, with 8 bases that match TRBD1. Germline V CDR1 and CDR2: SQVTM, ANQGSEA. Germline trimming cut 6 bases from V and 11 bases from J; bases unmatched to any gene: 11. The CDR3 extends over 12 amino acids.

The chain joins TRBV20-1 to TRBJ2-6; D not resolved. The germline V and J ends were trimmed by 3 bases and 2 bases, with 8 bases remaining between them. This CDR3 has 14 amino acids. From germline, CDR1 is DFQATT and CDR2 SNEGSKA (reference sequence). The CDR3 DNA follows: TGCAGTGCTAGTGATGGGGCTGGGGCCAACGTCCTGACTTTC. Amino acid sequence: CSASDGAGANVLTF.

The V and J genes are TRBV4-3 and TRBJ2-1; D not resolved. V shed 0 bases and J shed 0 bases, with 12 bases lying between them. The CDR3 runs 17 residues. Germline CDR1 is LGHNA and CDR2 is YSLEER. CDR3 loop: CASSQESRNPSYNEQFF. For the CDR3, the DNA is TGCGCCAGCAGCCAAGAAAGCCGAAACCCCTCCTACAATGAGCAGTTCTTC.